Each of the 13 T cell receptor beta chains below was sequenced from the same sample in a study of glioma-infiltrating T cells. Amplification of TCR alpha and beta CDR3 regions from RNA used iRepertoire nested multiplex PCR. One entry per CDR3 protein results from TCRdb running MiXCR on the multiplex PCR reads. The table records about 190,000 distinct CDR3 sequences, 32% of them present only once. What was sequenced was glioma tissue, nonneoplastic brain tissue, or PBMCs (not recorded which). These receptors originate from a human donor with low-grade glioma or glioblastoma, undergoing nonglioma brain surgery, or in good health (not recorded which).

The chain is built from TRBV19 and TRBJ2-7; 8 bases agree with TRBD1. CDR1 is LNHDA and CDR2 is SQIVND in the germline V gene (reference sequence). Trimming removed 10 bases from V and 5 bases from J; junction bases left unmatched: 13. The CDR3 is made up of 14 amino acids. The CDR3 coding sequence is TGTGCCAATAGAGACAGGGGAGAGGGACACGAGCAGTACTTC. Residues: CANRDRGEGHEQYF.

This clonotype has at least ten counts. This chain links TRBV27 with TRBJ2-1; 8 bases fit TRBD2. Germline values: CDR1 MNHEY, CDR2 SMNVEV (reference sequence). J gave up 7 bases and V 5 bases, and 13 bases lay outside the gene matches. The CDR3 spans 16 residues. The CDR3 reads CASSPVAGGLRNEQFF. CDR3 DNA sequence: TGTGCCAGCAGTCCCGTGGCGGGAGGACTACGGAATGAGCAGTTCTTC.

This clonotype occurred many times. The V and J genes are TRBV18 and TRBJ1-1, with D hard to call. Trimming removed 1 base from V and 0 bases from J, with 6 bases in between. Germline loops: CDR1 KGHSH, CDR2 LQKENI. The CDR3 has 14 residues. The CDR3 region is CASSPRKLNTEAFF. CDR3 coding DNA: TGTGCCAGCTCACCACGTAAGCTGAACACTGAAGCTTTCTTT.

The chain joins TRBV6-2 or TRBV6-3 to TRBJ2-7, with 9 positions matching TRBD2. The CDR3 sequence is 16 residues long. CDR1 is MNHEY, CDR2 SVGEGT, per germline. J lost 6 bases, V lost 2 bases, and 11 bases had no gene match. CDR3 coding DNA: TGTGCCAGCAGTTACGGGAATAGCGGGAGTCAAGGCGAGCAGTACTTC. Residues: CASSYGNSGSQGEQYF.

As to this clonotype: Mismatch with germline at one junction end may stem from a read error. The V call is TRBV27, the J call TRBJ2-7; TRBD1 matches at 9 bases. The CDR3 totals 14 residues. Germline loops: CDR1 MNHEY, CDR2 SMNVEV (reference sequence). CDR3 in amino acids: CAISAGTGIYEQYF. The CDR3 coding sequence is TGTGCCATCAGTGCCGGGACAGGGATTTACGAGCAGTACTTC.

This clonotype occurred a few times. The CDR3 here is CASIQRKGADIFDTEAFF. The CDR3 coding sequence is TGTGCCAGCATTCAACGGAAGGGGGCAGATATTTTTGACACTGAAGCTTTCTTT. The rearrangement joins TRBV7-9 to TRBJ1-1, with TRBD1 identical over 7 bases. Germline-derived CDR1 and CDR2 are SEHNR and FQNEAQ (reference sequence). The CDR3 is 18 residues long. V shed 7 bases and J 3 bases; nucleotides not matched to a gene: 20. Full variable domain (missing parts from reference TRBV7-9 and TRBJ1-1): DTGVSQNPRHKITKRGQNVTFRCDPISEHNRLYWYRQTLGQGPEFLTYFQNEAQLEKSRLLSDRFSAERPKGSFSTLEIQRTEQGDSAMYLCASIQRKGADIFDTEAFFGQGTRLTVV.

This clonotype has just a few counts. This clone may be a read error of a much larger clone one base away. The chain couples TRBV20-1 to TRBJ2-7; D is uncertain. The V and J ends lost 3 bases and 2 bases respectively, with 11 bases between them. Germline CDR1 DFQATT, CDR2 SNEGSKA (reference sequence). The CDR3 spans 13 residues. As DNA, the CDR3 is TGCAGTGCTAGTCCGGGCGTAACCTACGAGCAGTACTTC. Amino acids: CSASPGVTYEQYF.

The CDR3 bases are TGCGCCAGCAGCCCAGGCGAGGGAGGCGGGCAGCCCCAGCATTTT. This gives the protein CASSPGEGGGQPQHF. The chain links TRBV4-1 to TRBJ1-5; D remains ambiguous. Germline values: CDR1 MGHRA, CDR2 YSYEKL. This CDR3 comprises 15 residues. The V end was cut by 4 bases, the J end by 7 bases, with 17 bases between.

For this clonotype: A single base separates this from a much larger clone, so it may be a read error. V and J are TRBV7-2 and TRBJ2-5; 9 bases fit TRBD2. The junction had 3 bases not matched to a gene; V was cut back by 1 base and J by 3 bases. Looked up from germline, CDR1 is SGHTA and CDR2 is FQGNSA. CDR3 length: 15 amino acids. DNA of the CDR3: TGTGCCAGCAGCTTAGTTGAGCGGGAGGAAGAGACCCAGTACTTC. It yields the protein CASSLVEREEETQYF.

In its sample, this clonotype was seen a few times. The J gene is TRBJ1-1, the V gene TRBV7-9, with a possible D match to TRBD1 (5 bases). The CDR3 runs to 14 residues. Germline lookup yields CDR1 SEHNR and CDR2 FQNEAQ (reference sequence). The ends were cut back, 3 bases at V and 5 bases at J, with 13 bases in the middle. The CDR3 region is CASSFHGGDTEAFF. CDR3 nucleotides: TGTGCCAGCAGCTTCCACGGGGGAGATACTGAAGCTTTCTTT.

The sample holds many counts of this clonotype. V usage is TRBV12-3 or TRBV12-4 and J usage is TRBJ2-3; 7 nucleotides line up with TRBD1. The CDR3 loop spans 13 amino acids. V shed 6 bases and J 6 bases; nucleotides not matched to a gene: 6. The DNA of the CDR3 is TGTGCCAGCAGCCCGACAGGGCGGGATACGCAGTATTTT. Translation gives CASSPTGRDTQYF.

This clonotype was counted many times. The V call is TRBV4-2, the J call TRBJ2-3; unclear D gene. The CDR3 length is 15 residues. Trimming stripped 0 bases from V and 3 bases from J, with 10 bases between. Germline-derived CDR1 and CDR2 are LGHNA and YNFKEQ. The DNA of the CDR3 is TGTGCCAGCAGCCAAGACGAGCGAGGTACAGATACGCAGTATTTT. Its translation is CASSQDERGTDTQYF.

Many counts were recorded for this clonotype. J is TRBJ1-2 and V is TRBV6-1; no reliable D call. The CDR3 consists of 17 residues. Looked up from germline, CDR1 is MNHNS and CDR2 is SASEGT. V lost 5 bases and J 5 bases, leaving 24 bases between the germline ends. Here the CDR3 DNA reads TGTGCCAGCAGTTATTTAGTAGGCGGGCAAAGGCTTTATGGCTACACCTTC. Protein: CASSYLVGGQRLYGYTF.